This T cell receptor (beta chain) was recovered during a study of Ad26.COV2.S vaccination and SARS-CoV-2 variants. Study-level findings and limits: With respect to non-spike TCR breadth, vaccine and placebo recipients were similar.

The CDR3 is 16 residues long. The ends were cut back, 1 base at V and 4 bases at J, with 13 bases in the middle. Germline loops: CDR1 MGHDK, CDR2 SYGVNS. Treatment noted: around 19 received Ad26.COV2.S at low or high dose, single or two shots; about 5 received placebo; per-sample allocation not given. Following the first vaccine or placebo injection, samples were taken on day 63. This adult donor, from Boston, was 18-55 years old. In the vaccine, an Ad26 vector expressed the SARS-CoV-2 spike of the Wuhan strain. The repertoire was sequenced with immunoSEQ multiplex PCR; TCRdb's copy has only in-frame clones and lacks some. The table has hundreds of thousands of clones, more than 70% seen once. As for this clone: What it recognizes is unknown.

This sequence was found in a person between 18 and 60 years old who received the Ad26.COV2.S COVID-19 vaccine or a placebo. The chain links TRBV25-1 to TRBJ2-2, with D possibly being TRBD1 (6 bases). The specimen comprised peripheral blood, sampled in a trial of Ad26.COV2.S vaccine versus placebo. CDR3 bases: TGTGCCAGCAGTGAATCGGACAGATTCCGCACCGGGGAGCTGTTTTTT. It is translated as CASSESDRFRTGELFF.